This TCR beta chain was sequenced for a study of T cell responses to AZD1222 COVID-19 vaccine. This clone was seen only once. The antigen remains unidentified. Second-dose timings of about 4 or about 12 weeks were pooled. The V gene lost 3 bases and the J gene lost 4 bases, with 12 bases spanning the gap. CDR1 and CDR2 (germline): KGHSH, LQKENI. This CDR3 contains 14 residues. Notes on the study in general: In the spike-specific TCR repertoire, nearly half reportedly target unmutated variant regions. Increased Spike-specific TCR breadth and depth were observed after two AZD1222 doses. Clonal diversity was possibly underestimated, and white British individuals and females predominated among donors.

Libraries were prepared by immunoSEQ multiplex PCR; TCRdb keeps only in-frame clonotypes and omits some of them. The sample shows tens of thousands of clones, about 92% of them seen only once. The clonotype was recovered from an adult who received the AZD1222 COVID-19 vaccine. This chain uses TRBV18 with TRBJ2-5; D is ambiguous. This specimen was peripheral blood, taken 28 days after the second AZD1222 dose. The chain's CDR3 is CASSPYGTLETQYF. CDR3 sequence (DNA): TGTGCCAGCTCACCGTATGGAACCTTAGAGACCCAGTACTTC.